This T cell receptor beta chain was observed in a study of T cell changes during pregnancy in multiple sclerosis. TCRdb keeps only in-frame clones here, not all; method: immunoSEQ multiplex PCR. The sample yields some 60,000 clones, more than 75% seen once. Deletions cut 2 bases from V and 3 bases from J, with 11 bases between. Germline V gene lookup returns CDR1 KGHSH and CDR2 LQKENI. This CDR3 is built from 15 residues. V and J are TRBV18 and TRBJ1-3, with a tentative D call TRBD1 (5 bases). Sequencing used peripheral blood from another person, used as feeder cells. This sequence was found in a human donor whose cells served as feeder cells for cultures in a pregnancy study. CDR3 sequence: CASSPAIGGGNTIYF. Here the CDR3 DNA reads TGTGCCAGCTCACCAGCCATCGGGGGTGGAAACACCATATATTTT.